The present T cell receptor (beta chain) was sequenced within a study of a mutant IDH1 vaccine in newly diagnosed glioma. Study as a whole: Patients were started on vaccination 4-6 weeks after radiotherapy alone, or with temozolomide cycles.

Clones were read by immunoSEQ multiplex PCR, and TCRdb kept only the in-frame ones, dropping some. The sample gives about 50,000 clones, approximately 80% of which show up once; roughly 5% is in the top ten. About this clone itself: Its cognate antigen is unknown.

Specified time point: week 47, end of study. Alongside topical imiquimod, each dose of vaccine comprised 300 ug of mutant IDH1 20-mer peptide. New WHO grade 3 or 4 astrocytomas that were IDH1-mutant and ATRX-lost occurred in the donors. This CDR3 comprises 15 residues. The ends lost 5 bases at V and 4 bases at J; junction bases unmatched: 10. The V gene's germline CDR1 is SGHTA and CDR2 FQGTGA. The sample was PBMCs, taken from a glioma patient whose treatment included an IDH1 peptide vaccine. This clonotype was obtained from a woman in her thirties or forties with glioma. Some clones in this sample may be carry-over from other donors' samples. V and J are TRBV7-3 and TRBJ2-7; 8 nucleotides agree with TRBD2. The CDR3 reads CASSPGAGGMYEQYF. In DNA, the CDR3 is TGTGCCAGCAGCCCAGGGGCGGGAGGAATGTACGAGCAGTACTTC. Full variable domain (missing parts from reference TRBV7-3 and TRBJ2-7): GAGVSQTPSNKVTEKGKYVELRCDPISGHTALYWYRQSLGQGPEFLIYFQGTGAADDSGLPNDRFFAVRPEGSVSTLKIQRTERGDSAVYLCASSPGAGGMYEQYFGPGTRLTVT.